The clone carrying this TCR beta chain showed up just a few times. Its antigen is not identified. Repertoires were generated with immunoSEQ multiplex PCR, while TCRdb's copy carries only in-frame clones and drops some. This table has 100,000 to 150,000 clones, around 92% appearing once. This specimen comes from a study of T cell responses to AZD1222 COVID-19 vaccine. Regarding the study as a whole: Among AZD1222 vaccinees, only 5 to 7 were seropositive at baseline. The sample set comprised mostly white British donors with more females, and clonal diversity was possibly underestimated.

CDR3 length: 16 amino acids. Between the trimmed V and J ends, which lost 0 bases and 9 bases, there was a span of 19 bases. V gene TRBV5-3 combines with J gene TRBJ1-5, with D unclear. TRBV5-3 is reported as an ORF; its role is uncertain. This clonotype was obtained from an adult in good health. The material was peripheral blood, obtained on day 0 of AZD1222 vaccination. This CDR3 is CARSLDSRRQTRPQHF. The CDR3 DNA is TGTGCCAGAAGCTTGGATAGTCGCAGACAAACAAGGCCCCAGCATTTT.